The subject of this entry is one TCR beta chain. The target antigen is unknown. Assay used: immunoSEQ multiplex PCR; TCRdb lists only in-frame clones, some missing. The data hold roughly 86,000 clones, with just over 90% observed a single time. This entry belongs to a study of OX40 agonist ivuxolimab in advanced cancers. Across the study: Dose-escalation patients were diagnosed with hepatocellular carcinoma, melanoma, renal cell cancer or head and neck cancer. Overall study findings and caveats: By week 6 at 0.1 to 3.0 mg/kg, blood CD4+ and CD8+ T cells had expanded clonally.

Germline assignment: CDR1 SGHNT and CDR2 YYREEE (reference sequence). This CDR3 spans 15 amino acids. V lost 5 bases, J lost 5 bases, and 7 bases stayed unmatched. Samples were taken at baseline and on day 1 of cycles 4 and 7. The sequencing here drew on CD4+ or CD8+ T cells sorted from blood, taken in a trial of the OX40 agonist ivuxolimab. This chain connects TRBV5-4 to TRBJ2-5, with TRBD2 matching 12 bases. The clonotype originates from an adult with an advanced solid tumor such as melanoma, head and neck, liver or kidney cancer. CDR3 coding DNA: TGTGCCAGCAGTCTAACTAGCGGGGGGATTGAGACCCAGTACTTC. This codes for CASSLTSGGIETQYF.